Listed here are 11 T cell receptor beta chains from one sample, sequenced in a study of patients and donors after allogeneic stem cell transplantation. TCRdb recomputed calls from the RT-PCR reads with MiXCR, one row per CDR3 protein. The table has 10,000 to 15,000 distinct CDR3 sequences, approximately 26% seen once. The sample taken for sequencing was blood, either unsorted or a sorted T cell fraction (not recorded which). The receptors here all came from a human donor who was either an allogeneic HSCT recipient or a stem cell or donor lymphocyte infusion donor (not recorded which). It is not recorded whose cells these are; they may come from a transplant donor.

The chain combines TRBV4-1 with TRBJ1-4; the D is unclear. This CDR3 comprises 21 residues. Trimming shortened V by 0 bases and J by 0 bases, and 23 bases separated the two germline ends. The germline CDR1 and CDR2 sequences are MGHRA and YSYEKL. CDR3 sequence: CASSQDHGFSGQSATNEKLFF. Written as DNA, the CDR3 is TGCGCCAGCAGCCAAGATCACGGGTTTTCGGGCCAATCTGCAACTAATGAAAAACTGTTTTTT.

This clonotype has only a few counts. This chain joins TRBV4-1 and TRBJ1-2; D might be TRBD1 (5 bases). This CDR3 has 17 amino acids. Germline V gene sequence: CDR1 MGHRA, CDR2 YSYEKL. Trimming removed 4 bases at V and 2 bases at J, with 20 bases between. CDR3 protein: CASSLSPLGAANYGYTF. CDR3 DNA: TGCGCCAGCAGCCTCAGCCCGCTAGGGGCCGCAAACTATGGCTACACCTTC.

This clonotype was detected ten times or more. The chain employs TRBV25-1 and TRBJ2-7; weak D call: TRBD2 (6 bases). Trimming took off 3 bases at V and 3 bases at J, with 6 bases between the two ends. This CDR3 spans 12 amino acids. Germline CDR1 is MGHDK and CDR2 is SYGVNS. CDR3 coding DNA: TGTGCCAGCAGTGAGGGACTCTACGAGCAGTACTTC. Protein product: CASSEGLYEQYF.

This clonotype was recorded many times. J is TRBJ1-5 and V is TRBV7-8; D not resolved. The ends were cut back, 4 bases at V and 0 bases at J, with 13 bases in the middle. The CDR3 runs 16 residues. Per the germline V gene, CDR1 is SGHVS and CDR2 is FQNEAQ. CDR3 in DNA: TGTGCCAGCAGCTCCCGAGGGTGGAATAGCAATCAGCCCCAGCATTTT. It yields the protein CASSSRGWNSNQPQHF.

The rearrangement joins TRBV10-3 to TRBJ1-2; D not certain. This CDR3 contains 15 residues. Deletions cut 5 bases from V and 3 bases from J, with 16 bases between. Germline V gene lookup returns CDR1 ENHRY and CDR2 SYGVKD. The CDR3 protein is CAISYTAAAHYGYTF. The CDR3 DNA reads TGTGCCATCAGTTATACAGCCGCCGCCCACTATGGCTACACCTTC.

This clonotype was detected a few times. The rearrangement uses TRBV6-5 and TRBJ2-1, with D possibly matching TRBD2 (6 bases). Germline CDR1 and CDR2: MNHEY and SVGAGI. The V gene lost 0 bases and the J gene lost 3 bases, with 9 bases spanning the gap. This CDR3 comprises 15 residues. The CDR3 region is CASSYSSGDYNEQFF. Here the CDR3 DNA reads TGTGCCAGCAGTTACTCGTCGGGGGACTACAATGAGCAGTTCTTC.

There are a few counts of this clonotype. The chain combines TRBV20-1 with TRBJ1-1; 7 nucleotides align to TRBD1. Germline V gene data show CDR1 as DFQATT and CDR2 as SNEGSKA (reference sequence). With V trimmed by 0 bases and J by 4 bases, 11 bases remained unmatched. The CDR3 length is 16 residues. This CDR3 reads CSARDPRRGLGTEAFF. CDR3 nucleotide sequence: TGCAGTGCTAGAGATCCCCGGAGGGGGCTGGGCACTGAAGCTTTCTTT.

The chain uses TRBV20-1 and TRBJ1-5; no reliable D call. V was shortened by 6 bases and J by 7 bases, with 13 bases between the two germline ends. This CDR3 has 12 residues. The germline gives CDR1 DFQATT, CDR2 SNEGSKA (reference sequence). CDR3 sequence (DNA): TGCAGTGCCGTTAGAAGAGGGCAGCCCCAGCATTTT. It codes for CSAVRRGQPQHF.

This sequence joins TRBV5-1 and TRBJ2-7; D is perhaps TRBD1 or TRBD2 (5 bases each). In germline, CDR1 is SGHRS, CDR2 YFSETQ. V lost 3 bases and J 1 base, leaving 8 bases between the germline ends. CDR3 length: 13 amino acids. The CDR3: CASSSGPSYEQYF. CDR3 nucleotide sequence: TGCGCCAGCAGCTCGGGACCTTCCTACGAGCAGTACTTC.

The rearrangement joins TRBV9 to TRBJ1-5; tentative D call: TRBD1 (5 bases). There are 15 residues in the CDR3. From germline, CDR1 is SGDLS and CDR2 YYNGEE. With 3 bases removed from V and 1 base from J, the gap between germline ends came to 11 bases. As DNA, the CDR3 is TGTGCCAGCAGCGCAGGTTGGGGGAGCAATCAGCCCCAGCATTTT. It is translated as CASSAGWGSNQPQHF.

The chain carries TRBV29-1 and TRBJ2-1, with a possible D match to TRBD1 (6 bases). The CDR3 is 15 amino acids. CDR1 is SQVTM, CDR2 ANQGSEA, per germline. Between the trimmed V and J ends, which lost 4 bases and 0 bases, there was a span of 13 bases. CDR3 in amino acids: CSVVGQTTSYNEQFF. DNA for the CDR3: TGCAGCGTTGTTGGACAGACTACCTCCTACAATGAGCAGTTCTTC.